This T cell receptor (beta chain) was profiled in a study of beta chain features in type 1 diabetes. One heparinised draw, averaging roughly 110 mL, was taken per donor. This clone has just a few counts. Antigen: not known. Isolated RNA was reverse transcribed in full, so expressed TCRB transcripts were sequenced. TCRdb's table, derived via immunoSEQ multiplex PCR, lists solely in-frame clones and lacks some. The profile covers about 190,000 clones, with approximately 8.4% appearing a single time and roughly 0.5% taken by the ten largest. Study-wide findings and caveats: For Type 1 diabetes patients, all four CD4+ subsets carried TCRB CDR3s that were moderately but significantly shorter. VDJ junctions from patients with type 1 diabetes contained fewer insertions and more deletions. Shorter templates might be favored by PCR, and equally so in patients and in controls. Since sequencing was performed on cDNA, cells with high TCR expression could be over-represented.

Trimming stripped 5 bases from V and 4 bases from J, with 14 bases between. This CDR3 contains 14 residues. Germline loops: CDR1 SEHNR, CDR2 FQNEAQ (reference sequence). The chain combines TRBV7-9 with TRBJ1-1, with D possibly matching TRBD1 (6 bases). The receptor was isolated from a man between 18 and 35 years old with type 1 diabetes. Sample: central memory CD4+ T cells from blood. CDR3: CASSRDTSATEAFF. The CDR3 DNA is TGTGCCAGCAGCCGGGACACCAGCGCCACTGAAGCTTTCTTT.